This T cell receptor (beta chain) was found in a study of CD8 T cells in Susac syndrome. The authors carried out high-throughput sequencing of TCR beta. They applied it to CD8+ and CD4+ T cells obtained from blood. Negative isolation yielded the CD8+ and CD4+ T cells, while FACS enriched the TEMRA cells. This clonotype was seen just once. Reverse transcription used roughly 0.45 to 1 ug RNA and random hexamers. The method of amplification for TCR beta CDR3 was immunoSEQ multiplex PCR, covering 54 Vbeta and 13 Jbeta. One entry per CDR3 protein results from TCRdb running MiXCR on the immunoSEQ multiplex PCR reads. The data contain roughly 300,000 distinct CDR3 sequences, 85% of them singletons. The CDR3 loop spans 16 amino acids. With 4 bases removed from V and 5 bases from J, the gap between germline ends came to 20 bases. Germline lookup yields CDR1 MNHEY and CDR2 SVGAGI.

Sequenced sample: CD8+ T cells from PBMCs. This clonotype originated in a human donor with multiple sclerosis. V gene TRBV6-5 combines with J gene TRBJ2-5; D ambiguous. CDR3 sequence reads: CASSSRWPGYGETQYF. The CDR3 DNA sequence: TGTGCCAGCAGTTCCAGGTGGCCGGGCTACGGTGAGACCCAGTACTTC.